This T cell receptor (beta chain) is drawn from a study of neoadjuvant anti-PD-1 for oral cavity cancer. The study, taken as a whole, reports: Higher pretreatment Treg/Th17 ratios tracked higher pretreatment blood clonality.

CDR3 length equals 14 residues. Germline assignment: CDR1 SGHAT and CDR2 FQNNGV. Trimming shortened V by 1 base and J by 1 base, and 8 bases separated the two germline ends. On this clone: Its target is unknown.

Patients had newly diagnosed, untreated stage II-IVA oral cavity squamous cell carcinoma. Six replicates per PBMC sample, mostly from around 460 ng of genomic DNA. Repertoires were generated with immunoSEQ multiplex PCR, while TCRdb's copy carries only in-frame clones and drops some. Of 15,000 or so clones detected, about 59% appear once; the ten largest clones hold around 3.1%. The TCR comes from a person between 40 and 79 years old with oral cavity squamous cell carcinoma. Sequences were derived from PBMCs, sampled before nivolumab (anti-PD-1) treatment. This chain uses TRBV11-2 with TRBJ2-7, with unresolved D. CDR3 sequence reads: CASSLATRSYEQYF. The CDR3 DNA sequence: TGTGCCAGCAGCTTAGCGACCCGTTCCTACGAGCAGTACTTC.